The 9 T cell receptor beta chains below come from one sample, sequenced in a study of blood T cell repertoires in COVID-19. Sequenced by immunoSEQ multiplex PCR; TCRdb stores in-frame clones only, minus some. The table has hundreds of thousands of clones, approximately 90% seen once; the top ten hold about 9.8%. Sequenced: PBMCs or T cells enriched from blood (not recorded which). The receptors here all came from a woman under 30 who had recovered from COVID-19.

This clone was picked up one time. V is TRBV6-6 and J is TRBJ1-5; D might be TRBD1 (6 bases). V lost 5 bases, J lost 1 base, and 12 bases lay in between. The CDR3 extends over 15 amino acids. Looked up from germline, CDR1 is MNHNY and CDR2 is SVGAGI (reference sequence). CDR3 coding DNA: TGTGCCAGCAGTCCCAGGGGTTCGAGCAATCAGCCCCAGCATTTT. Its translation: CASSPRGSSNQPQHF.

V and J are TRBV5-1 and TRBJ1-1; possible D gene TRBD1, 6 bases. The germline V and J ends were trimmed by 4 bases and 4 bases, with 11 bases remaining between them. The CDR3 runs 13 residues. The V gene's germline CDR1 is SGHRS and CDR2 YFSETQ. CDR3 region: CASSREGGTEAFF. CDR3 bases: TGCGCCAGCAGCAGGGAGGGGGGCACTGAAGCTTTCTTT.

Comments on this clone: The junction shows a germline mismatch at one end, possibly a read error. CDR3: CASSLPNSWTGWAYF. CDR3 coding DNA: TGTGCCAGCAGTTTACCTAACTCTTGGACAGGATGGGCGTACTTT. The chain carries TRBV28 and TRBJ1-1, with 7 positions matching TRBD1. CDR1 is MDHEN, CDR2 SYDVKM, per germline. The CDR3 totals 15 residues.

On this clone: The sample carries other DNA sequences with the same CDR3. CDR3 nucleotide sequence: TGTGCCAGCAGCGTCCTAGCGGGCAACACAGATACGCAGTATTTT. Translated: CASSVLAGNTDTQYF. The J gene is TRBJ2-3, the V gene TRBV9, with TRBD2 identical over 8 bases. The CDR3 has 15 amino acids. The germline gives CDR1 SGDLS, CDR2 YYNGEE. The ends lost 2 bases at V and 2 bases at J; junction bases unmatched: 4. Full variable domain (missing parts from reference TRBV9 and TRBJ2-3): DSGVTQTPKHLITATGQRVTLRCSPRSGDLSVYWYQQSLDQGLQFLIQYYNGEERAKGNILERFSAQQFPDLHSELNLSSLELGDSALYFCASSVLAGNTDTQYFGPGTRLTVL.

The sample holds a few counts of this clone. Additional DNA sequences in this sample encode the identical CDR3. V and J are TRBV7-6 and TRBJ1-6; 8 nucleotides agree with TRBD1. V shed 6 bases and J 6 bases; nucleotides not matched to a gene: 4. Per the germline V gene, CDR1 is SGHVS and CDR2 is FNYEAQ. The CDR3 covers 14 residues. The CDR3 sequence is CASSSDRGNSPLHF. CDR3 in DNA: TGTGCCAGCAGTTCCGACAGGGGTAATTCACCCCTCCACTTT.

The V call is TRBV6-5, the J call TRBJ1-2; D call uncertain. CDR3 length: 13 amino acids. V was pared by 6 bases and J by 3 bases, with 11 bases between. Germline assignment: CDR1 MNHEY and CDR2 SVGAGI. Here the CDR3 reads CASSRTEDYGYTF. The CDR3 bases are TGTGCCAGCAGCCGCACCGAGGACTATGGCTACACCTTC.

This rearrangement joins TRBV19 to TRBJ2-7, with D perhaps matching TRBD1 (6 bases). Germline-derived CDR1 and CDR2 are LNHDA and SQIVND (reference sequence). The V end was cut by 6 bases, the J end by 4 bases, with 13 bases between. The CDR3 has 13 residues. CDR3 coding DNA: TGTGCCAGTAGCTCCAGGACAGCATACGAGCAGTACTTC. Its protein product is CASSSRTAYEQYF.

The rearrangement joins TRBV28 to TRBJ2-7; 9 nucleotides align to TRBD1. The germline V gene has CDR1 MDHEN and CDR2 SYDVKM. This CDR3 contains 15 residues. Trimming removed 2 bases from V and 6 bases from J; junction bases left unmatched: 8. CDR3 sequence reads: CASSLPDRGPLEQYF. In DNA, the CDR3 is TGTGCCAGCAGTTTACCGGACAGGGGCCCGCTCGAGCAGTACTTC.

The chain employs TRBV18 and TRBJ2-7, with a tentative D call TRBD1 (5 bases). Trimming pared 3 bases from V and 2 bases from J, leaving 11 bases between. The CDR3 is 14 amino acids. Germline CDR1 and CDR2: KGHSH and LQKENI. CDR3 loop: CASSPDSRAYEQYF. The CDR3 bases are TGTGCCAGCTCACCGGATAGCAGGGCCTACGAGCAGTACTTC.